This entry concerns a single T cell receptor beta chain. CDR1 is SGHTS, CDR2 YDEGEE, per germline. The length of the CDR3 is 14 residues. V dropped 0 bases and J dropped 9; count of bases not matched to a gene: 2. The data derive from a study of blood T cell repertoires in COVID-19. Turning to the study itself: There were acute and convalescent COVID-19 samples, and they came from the United States, Italy and Spain.

Profiling relied on immunoSEQ multiplex PCR, and the TCRdb table lists in-frame clones only, not all of them. The table has about 110,000 clones, over 70% seen once. The genes are TRBV5-8 and TRBJ1-6, with 8 bases fitting TRBD1. This sequence was found in a human donor with acute or convalescent COVID-19. The donor label of this sample is uncertain. The sample taken for sequencing was peripheral blood. The CDR3 DNA is TGTGCCAGCAGCTTGGCGACAGGGGCTTCACCCCTCCACTTT. Its protein is CASSLATGASPLHF.